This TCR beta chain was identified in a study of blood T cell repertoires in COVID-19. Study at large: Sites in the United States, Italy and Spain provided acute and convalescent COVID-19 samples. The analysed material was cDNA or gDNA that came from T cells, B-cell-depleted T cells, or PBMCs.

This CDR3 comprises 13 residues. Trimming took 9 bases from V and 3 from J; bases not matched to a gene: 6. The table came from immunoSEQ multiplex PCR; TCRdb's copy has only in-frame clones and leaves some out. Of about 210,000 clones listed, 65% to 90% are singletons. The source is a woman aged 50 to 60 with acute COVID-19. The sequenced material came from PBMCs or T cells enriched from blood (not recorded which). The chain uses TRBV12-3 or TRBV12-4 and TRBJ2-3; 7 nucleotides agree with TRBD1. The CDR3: CASKGARTDTQYF. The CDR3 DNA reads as TGTGCCAGTAAGGGGGCTCGGACAGATACGCAGTATTTT.